These 13 T cell receptor beta chains were sequenced from one sample in a study of vaccination effects on CD4 cells after COVID-19. Their specific antigens are unknown. The assay was immunoSEQ multiplex PCR, and TCRdb's table has in-frame clones only and misses some. The sample holds 41,000 or so clones, 70% seen once. ViraFEST assay sequencing came after antigen-specific CD4+ T cells were expanded with viral peptide pools. The authors isolated CD4+ T cells after more than eight days of culture. Nobody among the vaccine recipients had prior SARS-CoV-2 infection (nucleocapsid antibodies were negative). The source material was CD4+ T cells from PBMCs cultured with HCoV-OC43 spike peptides, sampled before COVID-19 vaccination. Subset: HCoV-OC43 spike overlapping peptide pool stimulation. The source is a human donor who received a COVID-19 vaccine.

The chain employs TRBV28 and TRBJ1-3, with 7 bases fitting TRBD1. CDR3 length: 20 amino acids. V was pared by 3 bases and J by 2 bases, with 19 bases of the junction left unmatched. Germline CDR1 reads MDHEN; CDR2 reads SYDVKM. The CDR3 spells CASSLGGGGRGKVAGNTIYF. CDR3 nucleotides: TGTGCCAGCAGTTTGGGGGGGGGTGGCAGGGGGAAGGTGGCTGGAAACACCATATATTTT.

The J gene is TRBJ2-1, the V gene TRBV9; 8 bases fit TRBD2. The CDR3 totals 16 residues. J gave up 6 bases and V 2 bases, and 10 bases lay outside the gene matches. The germline CDR1 and CDR2 sequences are SGDLS and YYNGEE. CDR3 nucleotide sequence: TGTGCCAGCAGCGTCGGGGGGGGAATTAGAGTCAATGAGCAGTTCTTC. As protein: CASSVGGGIRVNEQFF.

The chain combines TRBV5-1 with TRBJ1-2; 8 nucleotides match TRBD1. The CDR3 is made up of 12 amino acids. Germline V lookup: CDR1 SGHRS, CDR2 YFSETQ. The ends lost 4 bases at V and 7 bases at J; junction bases unmatched: 3. DNA of the CDR3: TGCGCCAGCAGCGGAGGACAGGGTGGCTACACCTTC. It codes for CASSGGQGGYTF.

This sequence joins TRBV3-1 (or the pseudogene TRBV3-2) and TRBJ2-1, with TRBD2 identical over 12 bases. V lost 4 bases to trimming and J lost 8 bases; unmatched junction nucleotides: 9. Germline CDR1 and CDR2: LGHDT and YNNKEL (reference sequence). The CDR3 has 16 residues. CDR3 loop: CASSRGLAGPEDEQFF. As DNA, the CDR3 is TGTGCCAGCAGCCGAGGACTAGCGGGGCCTGAGGATGAGCAGTTCTTC.

The V gene is TRBV10-2, the J gene TRBJ1-2, with 7 bases fitting TRBD1. The CDR3 is made up of 15 amino acids. Germline V gene data show CDR1 as WSHSY and CDR2 as SAAADI. V lost 3 bases and J lost 8; bases outside the gene matches: 12. CDR3 DNA: TGCGCCAGCAGTGACTCCGGTTCAGGGGGTAAAGGCTACACCTTC. It is translated as CASSDSGSGGKGYTF.

V and J are TRBV7-2 and TRBJ2-7, with D perhaps being TRBD1 or TRBD2 (5 bases each). This CDR3 contains 14 residues. The V end was cut by 0 bases, the J end by 4 bases, with 10 bases between. The germline gives CDR1 SGHTA, CDR2 FQGNSA. The DNA of the CDR3 is TGTGCCAGCAGCTTAGCGGGGGAGAGGTACGAGCAGTACTTC. It translates to CASSLAGERYEQYF. The full variable domain, its missing parts supplied by reference TRBV7-2 and TRBJ2-7, is GAGVSQSPSNKVTEKGKDVELRCDPISGHTALYWYRQSLGQGLEFLIYFQGNSAPDKSGLPSDRFSAERTGGSVSTLTIQRTQQEDSAVYLCASSLAGERYEQYFGPGTRLTVT.

This chain connects TRBV5-1 to TRBJ2-5; 9 bases map to TRBD1. There are 13 residues in the CDR3. J was trimmed by 5 bases and V by 4 bases; bases with no gene match: 3. The germline gives CDR1 SGHRS, CDR2 YFSETQ. The CDR3 here is CASSPGTGETQYF. DNA for the CDR3: TGCGCCAGCAGCCCAGGGACAGGGGAGACCCAGTACTTC.

This rearrangement joins TRBV6-5 to TRBJ2-7; D gene uncertain. V lost 6 bases and J 6 bases, leaving 9 bases between the germline ends. Looked up from germline, CDR1 is MNHEY and CDR2 is SVGAGI. The CDR3 spans 11 residues. CDR3 nucleotide sequence: TGTGCCAGCAGAAAAGACCCCGAGCAGTACTTC. Translation: CASRKDPEQYF.

This clone was found once. The J gene is TRBJ2-2, the V gene TRBV7-2; TRBD2 is a possible D gene (6 bases). This CDR3 is built from 15 residues. The germline CDR1 and CDR2 sequences are SGHTA and FQGNSA. Trimming took 6 bases from V and 0 from J, leaving 11 bases between them. DNA for the CDR3: TGTGCCAGCAGGGCCGGGACTTCGAACACCGGGGAGCTGTTTTTT. Translating gives CASRAGTSNTGELFF.

This clone was counted a few times. The CDR3 coding sequence is TGTGCCAGCAGCTTAGCCAGGGGGAGGACTGAAGCTTTCTTT. It yields the protein CASSLARGRTEAFF. The V gene is TRBV7-8, the J gene TRBJ1-1; TRBD1 matches 7 bases. This CDR3 spans 14 amino acids. Germline loops: CDR1 SGHVS, CDR2 FQNEAQ. After removal of 0 bases from V and 5 bases from J, the junction contained 3 bases not matched to a gene.

V gene TRBV18 combines with J gene TRBJ1-4; TRBD1 matches 7 bases. Germline V gene sequence: CDR1 KGHSH, CDR2 LQKENI. This CDR3 spans 15 amino acids. V dropped 3 bases and J dropped 4; count of bases not matched to a gene: 5. CDR3 residues: CASSPWDSHNEKLFF. The DNA for the CDR3 is TGTGCCAGCTCACCCTGGGACAGCCATAATGAAAAACTGTTTTTT.

The rearrangement links TRBV3-1 (or the pseudogene TRBV3-2) to TRBJ2-2; possible D gene TRBD1, 5 bases. The germline V gene encodes CDR1 LGHDT and CDR2 YNNKEL (reference sequence). Trimming pared 3 bases from V and 1 base from J, leaving 9 bases between. The CDR3 consists of 15 residues. CDR3 sequence: CASSHYDRNTGELFF. In DNA, the CDR3 is TGTGCCAGCAGCCACTACGACAGGAACACCGGGGAGCTGTTTTTT.

This clone was seen a few times. The rearrangement links TRBV15 to TRBJ1-1; tentatively, D is TRBD1 (5 bases). This CDR3 has 16 residues. Germline values: CDR1 LNHNV, CDR2 YYDKDF (reference sequence). V was trimmed by 7 bases and J by 0 bases, leaving 18 bases between them. The CDR3 nucleotides read TGTGCCACCACCCCTCGGGGACGGACAATGAACACTGAAGCTTTCTTT. Its protein product is CATTPRGRTMNTEAFF. Full variable domain (missing parts from reference TRBV15 and TRBJ1-1): DAMVIQNPRYQVTQFGKPVTLSCSQTLNHNVMYWYQQKSSQAPKLLFHYYDKDFNNEADTPDNFQSRRPNTSFCFLDIRSPGLGDTAMYLCATTPRGRTMNTEAFFGQGTRLTVV.